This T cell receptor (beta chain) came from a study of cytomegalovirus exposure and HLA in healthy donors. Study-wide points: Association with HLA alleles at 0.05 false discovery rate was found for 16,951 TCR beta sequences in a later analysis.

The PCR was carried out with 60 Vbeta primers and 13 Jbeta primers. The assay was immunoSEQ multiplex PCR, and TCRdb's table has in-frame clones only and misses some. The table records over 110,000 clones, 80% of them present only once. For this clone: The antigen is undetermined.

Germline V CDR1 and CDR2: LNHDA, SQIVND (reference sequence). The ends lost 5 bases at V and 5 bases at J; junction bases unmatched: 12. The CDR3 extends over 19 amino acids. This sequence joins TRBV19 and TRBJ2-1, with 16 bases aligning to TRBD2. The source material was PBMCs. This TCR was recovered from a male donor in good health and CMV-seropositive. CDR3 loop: CASSLQTPGLAGGHNEQFF. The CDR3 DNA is TGTGCCAGTAGTCTCCAAACCCCGGGACTAGCGGGAGGGCACAATGAGCAGTTCTTC.